Shown below are 15 T cell receptor beta chains from a single sample sequenced in a study of radiation and T cells in renal cell carcinoma. Using immunoSEQ multiplex PCR, the repertoire was profiled, and TCRdb retains in-frame clones only, with some absent. The sample lists around 81,000 clones, approximately 86% occurring once. Time point: blood 4 weeks post-SBRT, at nephrectomy. Treatment: 15 Gy SBRT to primary tumor, nephrectomy 4 weeks later. This material consisted of blood, taken from a patient whose treatment included radiotherapy and nephrectomy. All receptors derive from a man aged 50 to 60 with renal cell carcinoma.

V usage is TRBV6-1 and J usage is TRBJ1-5, with D possibly TRBD1 on 6 matching bases. The CDR3 is made up of 15 amino acids. Germline V gene data show CDR1 as MNHNS and CDR2 as SASEGT. The V end lost 6 bases, the J end lost 6 bases, and 18 bases lay between the germline ends. CDR3 sequence (DNA): TGTGCCAGCAGGGAACAGGGAAGGTTTGGTCAGCCCCAGCATTTT. Translating it yields CASREQGRFGQPQHF.

In its sample, this clone was seen a few times. The chain links TRBV27 to TRBJ2-2; D is uncertain. Trimming took off 5 bases at V and 4 bases at J, with 8 bases between the two ends. The CDR3 loop spans 13 amino acids. The germline V gene encodes CDR1 MNHEY and CDR2 SMNVEV (reference sequence). DNA of the CDR3: TGTGCCAGCAGTCCTTCAGTCACCGGGGAGCTGTTTTTT. Residues: CASSPSVTGELFF.

The chain uses TRBV25-1 and TRBJ2-1; D not certain. This CDR3 region has 11 residues. The V gene lost 1 base and the J gene lost 8 bases, with 3 bases spanning the gap. Germline V CDR1 and CDR2: MGHDK, SYGVNS. CDR3 in amino acids: CASSELDEQFF. DNA for the CDR3: TGTGCCAGCAGTGAATTAGATGAGCAGTTCTTC. The whole variable domain, remainder taken from reference TRBV25-1 and TRBJ2-1, is EADIYQTPRYLVIGTGKKITLECSQTMGHDKMYWYQQDPGMELHLIHYSYGVNSTEKGDLSSESTVSRIRTEHFPLTLESARPSHTSQYLCASSELDEQFFGPGTRLTVL.

V is TRBV10-1 and J is TRBJ2-1; 7 bases agree with TRBD2. Germline V gives CDR1 WNHNN, CDR2 SYGVQD (reference sequence). The length of the CDR3 is 16 residues. V dropped 3 bases and J dropped 5; count of bases not matched to a gene: 10. In DNA, the CDR3 is TGCGCCAGCAGTGAATGGGGAGGGGAGGGAGACAATGAGCAGTTCTTC. Amino acid sequence: CASSEWGGEGDNEQFF.

The chain employs TRBV7-9 and TRBJ1-2, with D uncertain. Deletions cut 1 base from V and 0 bases from J, with 15 bases between. Germline values: CDR1 SEHNR, CDR2 FQNEAQ (reference sequence). CDR3 size: 17 residues. The CDR3 loop reads CASSLVPTDISNYGYTF. The CDR3 nucleotides read TGTGCCAGCAGCTTAGTCCCTACCGACATCTCTAACTATGGCTACACCTTC. The whole variable domain, remainder taken from reference TRBV7-9 and TRBJ1-2, is DTGVSQNPRHKITKRGQNVTFRCDPISEHNRLYWYRQTLGQGPEFLTYFQNEAQLEKSRLLSDRFSAERPKGSFSTLEIQRTEQGDSAMYLCASSLVPTDISNYGYTFGSGTRLTVV.

The genes are TRBV7-2 and TRBJ1-2; 9 nucleotides align to TRBD1. This CDR3 has 15 amino acids. Germline trimming cut 7 bases from V and 3 bases from J; bases unmatched to any gene: 9. CDR1 SGHTA and CDR2 FQGNSA come from the germline V gene. The CDR3 region is CASTQPGQGYYGYTF. CDR3 in DNA: TGTGCCAGCACCCAACCAGGACAGGGGTACTATGGCTACACCTTC.

The V and J genes are TRBV18 and TRBJ1-2; TRBD1 aligns across 7 bases. The germline gives CDR1 KGHSH, CDR2 LQKENI. This CDR3 contains 15 residues. Losses at the gene ends were 6 bases for V and 4 bases for J; bases not matched to a gene: 11. The CDR3 DNA reads TGTGCCAGCTCTCTCTACCGGGACAGCGCCTATGGCTACACCTTC. Encoded protein: CASSLYRDSAYGYTF.

The chain combines TRBV10-3 with TRBJ1-2; TRBD1 might be the D (5 bases). The CDR3 runs 14 residues. Germline V gene data show CDR1 as ENHRY and CDR2 as SYGVKD. The V gene lost 0 bases and the J gene lost 2 bases, with 7 bases spanning the gap. In nucleotides, the CDR3 is TGTGCCATCAGTGAGTCGACAGAAAACTATGGCTACACCTTC. Protein sequence: CAISESTENYGYTF.

This chain uses TRBV7-2 with TRBJ2-7; TRBD2 agrees at 14 bases. The CDR3 is 15 residues long. Per the germline V gene, CDR1 is SGHTA and CDR2 is FQGNSA. The trim removed 6 bases at V and 7 bases at J, leaving 8 bases unmatched. The CDR3 protein is CASSPGLAGVVEQYF. CDR3 nucleotide sequence: TGTGCCAGCAGTCCGGGACTAGCGGGGGTGGTTGAGCAGTACTTC.

CDR3 nucleotide sequence: TGTGCCAGCAGCTTAACCCCCTTGGGGTACCAAGAGACCCAGTACTTC. It yields the protein CASSLTPLGYQETQYF. The chain links TRBV7-2 to TRBJ2-5, with unresolved D. In germline, CDR1 is SGHTA, CDR2 FQGNSA. With 2 bases removed from V and 0 bases from J, the gap between germline ends came to 13 bases. The length of the CDR3 is 16 residues.

The chain combines TRBV10-3 with TRBJ2-5; a weak D match, TRBD2 (6 bases). The germline V gene has CDR1 ENHRY and CDR2 SYGVKD. The CDR3 has 13 amino acids. The V end was cut by 8 bases, the J end by 4 bases, with 14 bases between. The DNA for the CDR3 is TGTGCCATCTCTGAGATGCGGGGAGAGACCCAGTACTTC. It yields the protein CAISEMRGETQYF.

This clone was seen at least ten times. The chain couples TRBV2 to TRBJ2-2; no clear D. Germline V CDR1 and CDR2: SNHLY, FYNNEI. The CDR3 loop spans 14 amino acids. Trimming left V 4 bases short and J 0 bases short, with 6 bases between. The CDR3 DNA follows: TGTGCCAGCAGTGCGCGGACGAACACCGGGGAGCTGTTTTTT. It yields the protein CASSARTNTGELFF.

Here the CDR3 reads CSVTTPPRSSKEQFF. CDR3 nucleotides: TGCAGCGTGACAACCCCGCCCCGGTCATCCAAAGAGCAGTTCTTC. The chain employs TRBV29-1 and TRBJ2-1; D ambiguous. Trimming pared 6 bases from V and 10 bases from J, leaving 25 bases between. Germline CDR1 is SQVTM and CDR2 is ANQGSEA. CDR3 length: 15 amino acids.

This clone was seen a single time. The chain recombines TRBV18 with TRBJ1-5; D not resolved. This CDR3 contains 13 residues. Trimming left V 2 bases short and J 8 bases short, with 10 bases between. The germline CDR1 and CDR2 sequences are KGHSH and LQKENI. Here the CDR3 reads CASSPKMDEPQHF. The CDR3 coding sequence is TGTGCCAGCTCACCAAAGATGGACGAGCCCCAGCATTTT.

This sequence joins TRBV6-6 and TRBJ1-5; weak D call: TRBD1 (6 bases). The CDR3 has 16 residues. Per germline, CDR1 MNHNY and CDR2 SVGAGI (reference sequence). Trimming took off 5 bases at V and 5 bases at J, with 19 bases between the two ends. CDR3 DNA: TGTGCCAGCAGTATACCGGACAGCTCGTTTTATCAGCCCCAGCATTTT. Translating gives CASSIPDSSFYQPQHF.